This entry lists 21 T cell receptor beta chains sequenced from one sample in a study of CD8+ T cells in alopecia areata. Described treatment: oral pan-JAK inhibitor, 5-10 mg twice daily. In each case, RNA was isolated and then reverse transcribed into cDNA as the sequencing template. Sequenced by immunoSEQ multiplex PCR; TCRdb stores in-frame clones only, minus some. The data show 90,000 to 150,000 clones, around 56% seen once. Here the sequenced sample was CD4+ T cells sorted from blood, taken at week 4, from a patient treated with tofacitinib. These receptor sequences come from a human donor with alopecia areata.

This chain uses TRBV9 with TRBJ2-2; 7 nucleotides agree with TRBD1. The germline CDR1 and CDR2 sequences are SGDLS and YYNGEE. The trim removed 0 bases at V and 5 bases at J, leaving 10 bases unmatched. The CDR3 is 17 amino acids. In nucleotides, the CDR3 is TGTGCCAGCAGCGTAGGGCCGGGACAGATGAGAACCGGGGAGCTGTTTTTT. It is translated as CASSVGPGQMRTGELFF. The complete variable domain, with remaining parts taken from reference TRBV9 and TRBJ2-2, reads DSGVTQTPKHLITATGQRVTLRCSPRSGDLSVYWYQQSLDQGLQFLIQYYNGEERAKGNILERFSAQQFPDLHSELNLSSLELGDSALYFCASSVGPGQMRTGELFFGEGSRLTVL.

The chain is built from TRBV5-1 and TRBJ2-1, with no clear D. Trimming removed 2 bases at V and 7 bases at J, with 7 bases between. The CDR3 consists of 12 residues. Germline V lookup: CDR1 SGHRS, CDR2 YFSETQ. The CDR3 spells CASSFTRNEQFF. In DNA, the CDR3 is TGCGCCAGCAGCTTTACAAGGAATGAGCAGTTCTTC.

The CDR3 region has the DNA TGTGCCAGCAGTGTCTCCTGGGAAGCTGGAAACACCATATATTTT. Translating it yields CASSVSWEAGNTIYF. This chain joins TRBV2 and TRBJ1-3; D gene ambiguous. V was shortened by 4 bases and J by 2 bases, with 12 bases between the two germline ends. Germline CDR1 is SNHLY and CDR2 is FYNNEI. This CDR3 has 15 amino acids. Full variable domain (outside the CDR3, taken from reference TRBV2 and TRBJ1-3): EPEVTQTPSHQVTQMGQEVILRCVPISNHLYFYWYRQILGQKVEFLVSFYNNEISEKSEIFDDQFSVERPDGSNFTLKIRSTKLEDSAMYFCASSVSWEAGNTIYFGEGSWLTVV.

The gene calls are TRBV29-1 and TRBJ1-1, with D unclear. V lost 7 bases to trimming and J lost 1 base, with 10 bases between them. Germline V gene sequence: CDR1 SQVTM, CDR2 ANQGSEA. CDR3 length equals 12 residues. The CDR3, as DNA: TGCAGCGCTCACGACCGGAACACTGAAGCTTTCTTT. It specifies CSAHDRNTEAFF.

This chain joins TRBV5-1 and TRBJ2-3, with 11 bases that match TRBD2. The germline V gene has CDR1 SGHRS and CDR2 YFSETQ. CDR3 length equals 18 residues. The junction had 11 bases not matched to a gene; V was cut back by 3 bases and J by 2 bases. CDR3 protein: CASSSTTSGIDFTDTQYF. As DNA, the CDR3 is TGCGCCAGCAGCTCCACGACTAGCGGGATAGACTTCACAGATACGCAGTATTTT.

The chain links TRBV27 to TRBJ1-5, with TRBD1 as a possible D gene (6 bases). V lost 5 bases, J lost 4 bases, and 12 bases lay in between. The CDR3 covers 14 residues. Germline V gene lookup returns CDR1 MNHEY and CDR2 SMNVEV (reference sequence). DNA of the CDR3: TGTGCCAGCAGTCCGGGGACAAGGAATCAGCCCCAGCATTTT. The encoded protein is CASSPGTRNQPQHF.

This chain connects TRBV30 to TRBJ2-6; no clear D. The CDR3 loop spans 14 amino acids. Germline lookup yields CDR1 GTSNPN and CDR2 SVGIG (reference sequence). Trimming took off 1 base at V and 2 bases at J, with 6 bases between the two ends. The CDR3 here is CAWSGQPGANVLTF. The CDR3 DNA reads TGTGCCTGGAGTGGGCAGCCTGGGGCCAACGTCCTGACTTTC.

This clone was recorded a few times. V is TRBV7-9 and J is TRBJ1-1; 10 bases match TRBD1. J was trimmed by 7 bases and V by 5 bases; bases with no gene match: 7. The germline CDR1 and CDR2 sequences are SEHNR and FQNEAQ (reference sequence). There are 14 residues in the CDR3. CDR3 loop: CASSEPGQGIEAFF. CDR3 bases: TGTGCCAGCAGCGAACCGGGACAGGGGATTGAAGCTTTCTTT.

This clone was recorded once. The chain combines TRBV4-1 with TRBJ2-3; D is unclear. Per the germline V gene, CDR1 is MGHRA and CDR2 is YSYEKL. CDR3 size: 13 residues. V dropped 1 base and J dropped 6 bases, with 8 bases sitting between them. The CDR3 reads CASSQVLGDTQYF. DNA of the CDR3: TGCGCCAGCAGCCAAGTATTAGGGGATACGCAGTATTTT.

This clone was counted a few times. The genes are TRBV5-1 and TRBJ2-3; perhaps TRBD1 as D (5 bases). CDR3 length equals 14 residues. Germline-derived CDR1 and CDR2 are SGHRS and YFSETQ. V was pared by 0 bases and J by 0 bases, with 5 bases between. Here the CDR3 reads CASSLGQSTDTQYF. The CDR3 DNA reads TGCGCCAGCAGCTTGGGACAGAGCACAGATACGCAGTATTTT.

The rearrangement links TRBV7-9 to TRBJ1-1, with D possibly TRBD1 on 5 matching bases. The germline V gene encodes CDR1 SEHNR and CDR2 FQNEAQ (reference sequence). The CDR3 has 14 amino acids. With 7 bases removed from V and 3 bases from J, the gap between germline ends came to 15 bases. The CDR3 sequence is CASTQGYGDTEAFF. The CDR3 nucleotides are TGTGCCAGCACCCAGGGCTACGGGGACACTGAAGCTTTCTTT.

V usage is TRBV27 and J usage is TRBJ2-6, with 7 bases lining up with TRBD2. Trimming at V came to 3 bases and at J to 2 bases, leaving 1 base not matched to a gene. This CDR3 spans 15 amino acids. Germline assignment: CDR1 MNHEY and CDR2 SMNVEV (reference sequence). The CDR3 is CASSLGGTGANVLTF. The CDR3 DNA follows: TGTGCCAGCAGTTTGGGAGGGACTGGGGCCAACGTCCTGACTTTC.

This clone was detected a few times. The genes are TRBV28 and TRBJ1-2, with TRBD1 as a possible D gene (6 bases). The CDR3 runs to 12 residues. Trimming pared 5 bases from V and 7 bases from J, leaving 11 bases between. Germline values: CDR1 MDHEN, CDR2 SYDVKM. The CDR3 coding sequence is TGTGCCAGCAGTGAACAGGGCCGTGGCTACACCTTC. This gives the protein CASSEQGRGYTF.

The chain carries TRBV4-1 and TRBJ1-1, with TRBD1 matching 7 bases. Germline V gene lookup returns CDR1 MGHRA and CDR2 YSYEKL. The ends lost 4 bases at V and 0 bases at J; junction bases unmatched: 8. The CDR3 runs to 16 residues. CDR3 protein: CASSPNRGQLNTEAFF. CDR3 nucleotide sequence: TGCGCCAGCAGCCCCAACCGGGGACAGTTGAACACTGAAGCTTTCTTT.

V and J are TRBV7-3 and TRBJ2-7; tentatively, D is TRBD1 (6 bases). The V end was cut by 2 bases, the J end by 3 bases, with 8 bases between. This CDR3 has 13 residues. Germline CDR1 SGHTA, CDR2 FQGTGA. CDR3 residues: CASSLGQNYEQYF. CDR3 sequence (DNA): TGTGCCAGCAGCTTAGGACAGAACTACGAGCAGTACTTC.

The chain combines TRBV29-1 with TRBJ2-7; D gene unclear. CDR1 is SQVTM, CDR2 ANQGSEA, per germline. This CDR3 spans 12 amino acids. Trimming shortened V by 5 bases and J by 2 bases, and 10 bases separated the two germline ends. The CDR3: CSVLAGTYEQYF. CDR3 sequence (DNA): TGCAGCGTTTTAGCCGGCACCTACGAGCAGTACTTC.

This clone was seen more than once but under ten times. The rearrangement uses TRBV5-1 and TRBJ2-7; D call uncertain. This CDR3 contains 11 residues. Germline CDR1 and CDR2: SGHRS and YFSETQ. Trimming shortened V by 0 bases and J by 8 bases, and 6 bases separated the two germline ends. CDR3 bases: TGCGCCAGCAGCTTGGAAGGGAAGCAGTACTTC. Its translation: CASSLEGKQYF.

This chain joins TRBV29-1 and TRBJ1-5; TRBD1 agrees at 9 bases. Germline assignment: CDR1 SQVTM and CDR2 ANQGSEA. With 6 bases clipped from V and 7 bases from J, the junction kept 7 bases outside the gene matches. The length of the CDR3 is 13 residues. The CDR3 DNA follows: TGCAGCGTCCAAACAGGGGGCAGGCAGCCCCAGCATTTT. It translates to CSVQTGGRQPQHF.

J is TRBJ2-1 and V is TRBV30, with TRBD1 matching over 10 bases. V was pared by 0 bases and J by 8 bases, with 16 bases of the junction left unmatched. This CDR3 contains 18 residues. CDR1 and CDR2 (germline): GTSNPN, SVGIG (reference sequence). The CDR3 loop reads CAWSVLRGRDRGGDEQFF. The CDR3 bases are TGTGCCTGGAGTGTACTGAGAGGTCGGGACAGGGGAGGGGATGAGCAGTTCTTC.

The rearrangement links TRBV4-1 to TRBJ1-2, with TRBD1 as a possible D gene (5 bases). Trimming shortened V by 2 bases and J by 3 bases, and 16 bases separated the two germline ends. CDR3 length: 16 residues. The germline V gene encodes CDR1 MGHRA and CDR2 YSYEKL. The chain's CDR3 is CASSQPLRGSHYGYTF. The CDR3 DNA reads as TGCGCCAGCAGCCAACCTTTAAGGGGATCCCACTATGGCTACACCTTC.

The chain has TRBV29-1 and TRBJ2-5, with unresolved D. The CDR3 is 11 amino acids. Germline V CDR1 and CDR2: SQVTM, ANQGSEA. V shed 5 bases and J shed 1 base, with 5 bases lying between them. CDR3 sequence reads: CSVLPQETQYF. The CDR3 nucleotides are TGCAGCGTTTTGCCCCAAGAGACCCAGTACTTC.